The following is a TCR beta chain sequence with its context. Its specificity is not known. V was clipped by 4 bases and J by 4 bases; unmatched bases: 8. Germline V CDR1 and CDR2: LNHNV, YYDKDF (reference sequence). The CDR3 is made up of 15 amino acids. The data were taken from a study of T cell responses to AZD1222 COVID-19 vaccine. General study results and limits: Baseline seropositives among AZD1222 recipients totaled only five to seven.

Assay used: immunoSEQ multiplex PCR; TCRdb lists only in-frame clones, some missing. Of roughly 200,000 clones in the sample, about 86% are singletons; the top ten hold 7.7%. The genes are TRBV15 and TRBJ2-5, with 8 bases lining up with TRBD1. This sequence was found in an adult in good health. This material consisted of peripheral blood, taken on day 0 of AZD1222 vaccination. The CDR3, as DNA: TGTGCCACCAGCACCAGGGGGCGAGGTGGAGAGACCCAGTACTTC. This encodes CATSTRGRGGETQYF.